This T cell receptor (beta chain) was sequenced for a study of T cell changes during pregnancy in multiple sclerosis. Clones were sequenced by immunoSEQ multiplex PCR, and TCRdb holds only the in-frame ones, with some missing. The sample includes roughly 65,000 clones, around nine tenths of them seen just once. Only a few counts were recorded for this clone. The TCR originated in a female donor in good health, enrolled as a control in a pregnancy study. Here the sequenced sample was peripheral blood, taken in the third trimester of pregnancy.

CDR3 nucleotide sequence: TGTGCCTGGAGTGTACGGGGAGGTGGTCAGCCCCAGCATTTT. Its translation is CAWSVRGGGQPQHF. The rearrangement links TRBV30 to TRBJ1-5; no firm D call. V was shortened by 0 bases and J by 6 bases, with 12 bases between the two germline ends. From germline, CDR1 is GTSNPN and CDR2 SVGIG (reference sequence). The CDR3 sequence is 14 residues long.